This TCR beta chain was obtained from a study of T cell responses to AZD1222 COVID-19 vaccine. General study points: Vaccine-related CD4 TCRs covered spike, predominating at 160-218 and 743-854. Clonal diversity was possibly underestimated, and the donors were mostly white British, with more females. Nearly half of spike-specific TCRs reportedly target variant regions that are unmutated in the B.1.351 and B.1.1.7 variants. Just a handful of AZD1222 recipients tested seropositive at baseline.

The V and J ends lost 6 bases and 5 bases respectively, with 8 bases between them. This CDR3 spans 12 amino acids. Worth noting for this clone: Its antigen is currently unknown.

The method was immunoSEQ multiplex PCR; TCRdb's version includes in-frame clones alone and lacks a portion of them. The profile shows approximately 190,000 clones, more than 75% of them singletons. The sequencing used peripheral blood, collected on day 0 of MenACWY control vaccination. This clonotype was sampled from an adult in good health. The chain has TRBV12-3 or TRBV12-4 and TRBJ1-5; D is uncertain. CDR3 sequence: CASRDGDQPQHF. The CDR3 nucleotides read TGTGCCAGCAGGGACGGGGATCAGCCCCAGCATTTT.